Each of the 23 T cell receptor beta chains below was sequenced from the same sample in a study of blood T cells in healthy people across ages. Then a second PCR, running about 6 to 11 cycles, was carried out with a sample-barcoded 5' primer and a J-beta primer mix. TCRdb analysed the 5' RACE reads with MiXCR anew, one entry per CDR3 protein. Among roughly 1.5 million distinct CDR3 sequences, about 45% were seen once, and the ten largest hold about 3.8%. The source material was blood. The origin of the receptors is a woman between 18 and 29 years old in good health.

This clonotype has only a few counts. This chain links TRBV7-9 with TRBJ2-7; 10 positions agree with TRBD1. V lost 6 bases and J lost 5; bases outside the gene matches: 7. This CDR3 has 14 residues. Germline CDR1 SEHNR, CDR2 FQNEAQ (reference sequence). CDR3 protein: CASRSGTGDNEQYF. The CDR3 bases are TGTGCCAGCAGGTCCGGGACAGGGGACAACGAGCAGTACTTC.

This chain links TRBV28 with TRBJ2-3; 7 bases agree with TRBD1. CDR1 is MDHEN and CDR2 is SYDVKM in the germline V gene. This CDR3 region has 15 residues. Trimming took 4 bases from V and 3 from J; bases not matched to a gene: 7. CDR3 region: CASSSHRGDTDTQYF. As DNA, the CDR3 is TGTGCCAGCAGTTCCCACAGGGGAGATACAGATACGCAGTATTTT.

The V gene is TRBV15, the J gene TRBJ2-7, with unresolved D. This CDR3 spans 17 amino acids. Germline CDR1 reads LNHNV; CDR2 reads YYDKDF (reference sequence). V was pared by 0 bases and J by 7 bases, with 22 bases between. The CDR3 bases are TGTGCCACCAGCAGAGATTTCCCCCTTAATCCCGCCGCTGAGCAGTACTTC. It encodes CATSRDFPLNPAAEQYF.

This clonotype was counted many times. This chain joins TRBV13 and TRBJ1-2, with D possibly being TRBD1 (6 bases). The CDR3 runs 13 residues. Germline-derived CDR1 and CDR2 are PRHDT and FYEKMQ (reference sequence). Between the trimmed V and J ends, which lost 5 bases and 3 bases, there was a span of 10 bases. This chain's CDR3 is CASSPGHYYGYTF. The DNA for the CDR3 is TGTGCCAGCAGCCCGGGACATTACTATGGCTACACCTTC.

The rearrangement links TRBV5-1 to TRBJ2-1; 11 nucleotides agree with TRBD1. Per germline, CDR1 SGHRS and CDR2 YFSETQ. This CDR3 region has 17 residues. J gave up 7 bases and V 0 bases, and 9 bases lay outside the gene matches. CDR3 amino acids: CASSLVTGTGGYNEQFF. CDR3 nucleotides: TGCGCCAGCAGCTTGGTTACCGGGACAGGGGGTTATAATGAGCAGTTCTTC.

The V and J genes are TRBV12-3 or TRBV12-4 and TRBJ1-2; no definite D call. Deletions cut 3 bases from V and 8 bases from J, with 19 bases between. The CDR3 totals 15 residues. In nucleotides, the CDR3 is TGTGCCAGCAGTTTGACGGGTCCAGTTTCGCAGGGCTACACCTTC. Its translation: CASSLTGPVSQGYTF.

To note about this clonotype: Mismatch with germline at one junction end may stem from a read error. The gene calls are TRBV12-3 or TRBV12-4 and TRBJ1-2, with TRBD1 as a possible D gene (5 bases). The CDR3 has 15 amino acids. CDR3 sequence: CVSRQFGTDNYGYTF. CDR3 sequence (DNA): TGTGTCAGCAGGCAATTCGGGACGGATAACTATGGCTACACCTTC.

A few counts support this clonotype. The V call is TRBV7-2, the J call TRBJ2-1, with 14 bases identical to TRBD2. V shed 5 bases and J 0 bases; nucleotides not matched to a gene: 12. The CDR3 covers 20 residues. CDR1 and CDR2 (germline): SGHTA, FQGNSA. Written as DNA, the CDR3 is TGTGCCAGCAGCACCCCTCGGACTAGCGGGGGGAGTAACTCCTACAATGAGCAGTTCTTC. This codes for CASSTPRTSGGSNSYNEQFF.

A few counts support this clonotype. This chain uses TRBV5-1 with TRBJ2-5, with 7 bases identical to TRBD1. CDR1 and CDR2 (germline): SGHRS, YFSETQ. This CDR3 spans 14 amino acids. J gave up 5 bases and V 6 bases, and 10 bases lay outside the gene matches. The CDR3 is CASNIQGNDETQYF. The CDR3 DNA is TGCGCCAGCAACATACAGGGGAATGACGAGACCCAGTACTTC. Filled out from reference TRBV5-1 and TRBJ2-5, the complete variable domain reads KAGVTQTPRYLIKTRGQQVTLSCSPISGHRSVSWYQQTPGQGLQFLFEYFSETQRNKGNFPGRFSGRQFSNSRSEMNVSTLELGDSALYLCASNIQGNDETQYFGPGTRLLVL.

This clonotype was detected only a few times. V and J are TRBV12-3 or TRBV12-4 and TRBJ2-5; 7 bases map to TRBD1. The CDR3 sequence is 14 residues long. Losses at the gene ends were 4 bases for V and 3 bases for J; bases not matched to a gene: 5. The CDR3 DNA sequence: TGTGCCAGCAGTTCCACTGGACAGGAAGAGACCCAGTACTTC. This encodes CASSSTGQEETQYF.

This clonotype was observed a handful of times. The gene calls are TRBV7-8 and TRBJ2-7, with D maybe TRBD2 (6 bases). CDR1 and CDR2 from the germline V gene are SGHVS and FQNEAQ. This CDR3 has 16 amino acids. V was clipped by 7 bases and J by 0 bases, with 19 bases between them. The CDR3 protein is CASTSSVGTSSYEQYF. In DNA, the CDR3 is TGTGCCAGCACCTCTTCCGTCGGGACTTCCTCCTACGAGCAGTACTTC.

The rearrangement links TRBV20-1 to TRBJ2-5; possible D gene TRBD2, 5 bases. There are 11 residues in the CDR3. The germline V gene encodes CDR1 DFQATT and CDR2 SNEGSKA (reference sequence). CDR3 loop: CSSLSGGTQYF. For the CDR3, the DNA is TGCAGCTCGCTAAGCGGCGGGACCCAGTACTTC.

This clonotype was recorded a few times. The chain recombines TRBV10-3 with TRBJ2-1; D possibly corresponds to TRBD2 (5 bases). This CDR3 has 11 amino acids. V was shortened by 8 bases and J by 10 bases, with 12 bases between the two germline ends. CDR1 is ENHRY, CDR2 SYGVKD, per germline. CDR3 residues: CAIGRVREQFF. CDR3 DNA: TGTGCCATCGGGCGGGTTAGGGAGCAGTTCTTC.

This clonotype was found many times. This rearrangement joins TRBV29-1 to TRBJ2-3; possibly TRBD1 for D (5 bases). Germline V CDR1 and CDR2: SQVTM, ANQGSEA. V shed 4 bases and J shed 0 bases, with 11 bases lying between them. The CDR3 covers 14 residues. CDR3 amino acids: CSVVQVPSTDTQYF. In DNA form, the CDR3 reads TGCAGCGTTGTACAGGTCCCTAGCACAGATACGCAGTATTTT.

About this clonotype itself: A read error may account for a junction end that differs from germline. V is TRBV20-1 and J is TRBJ1-1, with 8 bases that match TRBD1. The CDR3 contains 14 residues. Germline CDR1 and CDR2: DFQATT and SNEGSKA (reference sequence). Written as DNA, the CDR3 is TGCAGGGCTAACAGGGGGGTTATGAACACTGAAGCTTTCTTT. Amino acids: CRANRGVMNTEAFF.

This chain links TRBV20-1 with TRBJ2-7; 8 positions agree with TRBD1. The CDR3 totals 14 residues. Trimming cost V 0 bases and J 3 bases; bases outside gene matches: 4. The germline V gene encodes CDR1 DFQATT and CDR2 SNEGSKA (reference sequence). CDR3 DNA sequence: TGCAGTGCTAGAGATACAGGGGGTATCTACGAGCAGTACTTC. Encoded protein: CSARDTGGIYEQYF.

The gene calls are TRBV4-3 and TRBJ2-3; D remains ambiguous. V was clipped by 1 base and J by 2 bases, with 10 bases between them. There are 15 residues in the CDR3. Germline CDR1 is LGHNA and CDR2 is YSLEER. The CDR3 DNA is TGCGCCAGCAGCCAAGTACCACTGACCACAGATACGCAGTATTTT. Protein sequence: CASSQVPLTTDTQYF.

The chain couples TRBV28 to TRBJ2-7; possibly TRBD1 for D (6 bases). The V and J ends lost 6 bases and 0 bases respectively, with 12 bases between them. Germline lookup yields CDR1 MDHEN and CDR2 SYDVKM. The CDR3 has 14 residues. The CDR3 loop reads CASSRMTGSYEQYF. Here the CDR3 DNA reads TGTGCCAGCAGCCGGATGACAGGCTCCTACGAGCAGTACTTC.

This clonotype came up a few times. The J gene is TRBJ2-1, the V gene TRBV7-2; 7 bases map to TRBD2. CDR3 length: 16 amino acids. The V and J ends lost 1 base and 2 bases, in that order; junction bases with no gene match: 5. CDR1 and CDR2 from the germline V gene are SGHTA and FQGNSA. For the CDR3, the DNA is TGTGCCAGCAGCTTAGGGGCGGGAGTCACCTACAATGAGCAGTTCTTC. Its translation: CASSLGAGVTYNEQFF.

The rearrangement joins TRBV20-1 to TRBJ2-7; 8 bases are shared with TRBD2. CDR1 is DFQATT, CDR2 SNEGSKA, per germline (reference sequence). Trimming cost V 3 bases and J 2 bases; bases outside gene matches: 6. There are 14 residues in the CDR3. The DNA for the CDR3 is TGCAGTGCTAGTGGGACTAGAGGAGCCTACGAGCAGTACTTC. Amino acids: CSASGTRGAYEQYF.

The genes are TRBV2 and TRBJ1-5; tentatively, D is TRBD1 (5 bases). The V and J ends lost 6 bases and 9 bases respectively, with 24 bases between them. The germline gives CDR1 SNHLY, CDR2 FYNNEI. The CDR3 is 16 amino acids. The CDR3 sequence: CASSHDRTGGRGPQHF. The CDR3 DNA follows: TGTGCCAGCAGCCACGATCGGACGGGCGGTAGGGGGCCCCAGCATTTT.

This clonotype was counted a few times. The rearrangement joins TRBV29-1 to TRBJ2-1; 7 bases match TRBD2. Germline values: CDR1 SQVTM, CDR2 ANQGSEA. CDR3 length: 15 residues. With V trimmed by 6 bases and J by 3 bases, 11 bases remained unmatched. CDR3 sequence reads: CSVVPSGPFYNEQFF. The DNA for the CDR3 is TGCAGCGTGGTTCCTAGCGGACCGTTCTACAATGAGCAGTTCTTC.

This clonotype was detected many times. The chain uses TRBV4-1 and TRBJ2-1; unclear D gene. This CDR3 has 13 residues. The germline gives CDR1 MGHRA, CDR2 YSYEKL. V lost 0 bases and J 4 bases, leaving 4 bases between the germline ends. CDR3 nucleotides: TGCGCCAGCAGCCAAGACCAATACAATGAGCAGTTCTTC. Amino acids: CASSQDQYNEQFF.